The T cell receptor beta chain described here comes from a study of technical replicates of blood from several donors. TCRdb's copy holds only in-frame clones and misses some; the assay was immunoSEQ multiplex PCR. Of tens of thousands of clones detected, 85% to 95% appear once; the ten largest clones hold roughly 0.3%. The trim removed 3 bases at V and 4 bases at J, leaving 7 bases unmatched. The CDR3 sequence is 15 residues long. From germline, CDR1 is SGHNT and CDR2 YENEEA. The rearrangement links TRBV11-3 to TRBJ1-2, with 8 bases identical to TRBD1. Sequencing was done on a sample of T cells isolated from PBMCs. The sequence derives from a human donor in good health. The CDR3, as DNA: TGTGCCAGCAGCTTCCAGGGGGCAGAAGGCTATGGCTACACCTTC. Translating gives CASSFQGAEGYGYTF. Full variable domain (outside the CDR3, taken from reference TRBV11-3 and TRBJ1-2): EAGVVQSPRYKIIEKKQPVAFWCNPISGHNTLYWYLQNLGQGPELLIRYENEEAVDDSQLPKDRFSAERLKGVDSTLKIQPAELGDSAVYLCASSFQGAEGYGYTFGSGTRLTVV.